This T cell receptor beta chain was observed in a study of graft-versus-host responses after intestinal transplantation (TCRdb year 2021). General notes on the study: The transplants that recipients got were multivisceral, liver-intestinal, or isolated intestinal. Anti-thymocyte globulin induction was given to all recipients, followed by maintenance tacrolimus and steroids for two to three years. After intestinal transplantation, graft-versus-host and host-versus-graft alloreactive T cell clones were followed in the graft, circulation and bone marrow using bulk TCR-beta CDR3 sequencing. Alloreactive clones were identified by sequencing pre-transplant mixed lymphocyte reaction products and comparing them with unstimulated pre-transplant donor and recipient T cells. A cohort of under 30 intestinal transplant recipients, including one retransplant, was enrolled, and a few patients lacking pretransplant specimens were excluded. Donor T cell macrochimerism was defined as a peak of at least 4% donor T cells among recipient peripheral blood mononuclear cells. Instead of going to the commercial service, samples from a few later patients were sequenced in-house on an Illumina MiSeq and processed with MiXCR. Results the study describes overall, beyond this receptor: The conclusions were limited by the relatively low number and heterogeneity of the intestinal transplant patients. Early after transplant, peak levels of circulating GvH clones were associated with declines in HvG clones. Patients with donor T cell macrochimerism had high GvH to HvG T cell clonal ratios in their allografts. GvH clones were found in recipient bone marrow, and some of the GvH clones appeared earlier in ileal mucosa or blood, which is consistent with an intestinal mucosal origin.

As a fraction of the sample, this clone is medium-sized (0.01 to 0.1%). No much larger clone is present one base from it, and per-base qualities are unavailable. The receptor library was made with the immunoSEQ multiplex PCR assay. For most patients, genomic DNA was isolated with the Qiagen DNeasy Blood and Tissue Kit and shipped frozen to Adaptive Biotechnologies for TCR sequencing. High-throughput TCR-beta CDR3 sequencing of genomic DNA from most patients was performed by Adaptive Biotechnologies. As for the authors' bioinformatics: Adaptive's ImmunoSEQ software was the source of the TCR sequencing data for 15 to 20 patients, while a few other patients were processed with MiXCR and VDJtools. To correct CD4 versus CD8 sorting errors, any sequence found in both subsets at a frequency ratio below 5:1 was removed. CDR3 nucleotide sequences shared between donor and recipient were removed because their origin could not be assigned. To be classed as alloreactive, a clone needed at least 2-fold expansion over unstimulated cells and a minimum CFSE-low frequency of 0.002% (template counts) or 0.001% (read counts). Clones were considered mappable if detected in sequenced pre-transplant spleen, lymph node, or MLR CFSE-low populations of the donor or recipient. Cumulative frequency of alloreactive clones was calculated as a percentage of all sequences weighted by copy number. TCRdb retrieved this table from immuneACCESS and kept in-frame rearrangements only. Not all clones are present; in checked studies, unresolved V genes account for under half, and no reason is known for the remainder. The V and J calls and clone size come from that table; D and trimming were worked out from the DNA. Present in this sample are tens of thousands of clones, approximately 40% of which were seen just once. The ten largest make up approximately 1.6% of the sample.

The time point label of this sample denotes: cells obtained before transplantation from donor or recipient. In mixed lymphocyte reactions, approximately 200,000 CFSE-labeled pre-transplant responders were plated with approximately 200,000 irradiated violet-dye-labeled stimulators and cultured for around 6 days. After the mixed lymphocyte reaction, proliferating CD3+CD4+CFSE-low and CD3+CD8+CFSE-low responder cells were FACS-sorted on a BD Influx sorter. Trimming takes 2 bases off V and 5 bases off J; junction bases not matched to a gene: 11. Inclusive of the bounding cysteine and phenylalanine, the CDR3 is 16 residues long. Only the CDR3 portion is preserved as DNA: 48 bases, with reading frame beginning at the first base. From a lookup of the germline V gene, CDR1 and CDR2 are SGDLS and YYNGEE.

This chain joins TRBV9 to TRBJ2-7, and TRBD2 aligns with 9 junction nucleotides. Sequencing used alloreactive CD8+ T cells from a mixed lymphocyte reaction culture, obtained before intestinal transplant. The meaning of the sample's cell subset or site label: CFSE-low proliferating T cells sorted from roughly 6-day pre-transplant mixed lymphocyte reaction (GvH or HvG direction). This receptor was taken from a human patient who received an intestinal transplant. The DNA sequence reads TGTGCCAGCAGCGTCTTCCCGGGACTAGCAGGGAACGAGCAGTACTTC. This encodes CASSVFPGLAGNEQYF. The CDR3 plus the reference TRBV9 and TRBJ2-7 genes for the other parts give the full variable domain: DSGVTQTPKHLITATGQRVTLRCSPRSGDLSVYWYQQSLDQGLQFLIQYYNGEERAKGNILERFSAQQFPDLHSELNLSSLELGDSALYFCASSVFPGLAGNEQYFGPGTRLTVT.